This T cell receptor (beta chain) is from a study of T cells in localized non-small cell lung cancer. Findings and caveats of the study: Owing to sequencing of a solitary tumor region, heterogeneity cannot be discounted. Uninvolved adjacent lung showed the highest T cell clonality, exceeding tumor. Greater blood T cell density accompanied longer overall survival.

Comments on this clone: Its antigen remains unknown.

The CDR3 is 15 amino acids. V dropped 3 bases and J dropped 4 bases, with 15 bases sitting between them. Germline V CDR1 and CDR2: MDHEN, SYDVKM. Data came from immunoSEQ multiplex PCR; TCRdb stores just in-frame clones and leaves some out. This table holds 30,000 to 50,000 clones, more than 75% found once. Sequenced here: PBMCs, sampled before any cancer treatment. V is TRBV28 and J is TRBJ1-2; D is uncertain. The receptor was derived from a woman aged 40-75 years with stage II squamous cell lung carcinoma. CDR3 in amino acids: CASSFPGNGRYGYTF. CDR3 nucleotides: TGTGCCAGCAGTTTTCCAGGTAACGGACGCTATGGCTACACCTTC.